Detailed here is one TCR beta chain. Germline CDR1 is MNHNS and CDR2 is SASEGT. The CDR3 contains 14 residues. Trimming removed 6 bases from V and 4 bases from J, with 15 bases in between. The data belong to a study of control samples from healthy donors and cancer patients. Only in-frame clones appear in the TCRdb table, and some are missing; sequencing was by immunoSEQ multiplex PCR. The sample has some 49,000 clones, approximately 86% seen once. The chain recombines TRBV6-1 with TRBJ1-1, with D possibly matching TRBD1 (5 bases). Sequences were obtained from PBMCs. The clonotype was recovered from a woman aged 45-59 years with lung cancer. This CDR3 reads CASSPGGEITEAFF. The CDR3 bases are TGTGCCAGCAGCCCGGGAGGGGAAATCACTGAAGCTTTCTTT.